This T cell receptor (beta chain) was identified in a study of blood T cell repertoires in COVID-19 (dated by TCRdb to 2020 to 2022). Background for the entire study: The collaborator samples originated in the United States, Italy and Spain and spanned the acute and convalescent phases of COVID-19. Subjects who had been exposed to COVID-19, were actively infected with it, or had recovered from it provided the deeply sampled blood TCRbeta repertoires that made up the dataset. Nearly every sample came with metadata listing a de-identified subject ID, COVID-19 status, age in years and sex. The material from the prospective study consisted of cDNA or gDNA derived from T cells, B-cell-depleted T cells, or PBMCs. The repertoires were released in a freely available public database intended as a resource for research on the immune response to SARS-CoV-2. Where available, HLA class I and class II types were taken from metadata supplied by the sample provider and were not determined by assay-based typing. The samples were drawn from the first 160 participants of the ongoing ImmuneRACE study and from over a thousand subjects provided by 6 global collaborators.

The paper as a whole reports these results and caveats: How much clinical and demographic metadata was included differed by source and by participant, and the metadata was provided uncurated.

V and J are truncated by 7 bases and 3 bases respectively, leaving an intervening sequence of 12 bases. CDR1 and CDR2, looked up from the germline V gene, are ENHRY and SYGVKD. Its CDR3 holds 13 amino acids, cysteine through phenylalanine. Left in the record is the CDR3 DNA by itself, 39 bases read in frame from the first base. Another Seattle source contributed samples from volunteer blood donors who had recovered from COVID-19. Each collaborating institution followed its own protocols to collect whole blood in K2EDTA tubes. Collaborator samples were shipped for TCRbeta analysis as frozen whole blood, isolated PBMCs, or DNA extracted from either sample type. Comments on this clone: Its specific antigen is unknown. No quality values exist for individual bases; no much larger clone is one base distant.

TCRbeta CDR3 regions were amplified from genomic DNA by means of the immunoSEQ Assay, a bias-controlled multiplex PCR. As for how the authors treated the data: The number of nucleated cells in each sample was estimated by amplification of reference gene primers within the assay. Sequence reads were collapsed and filtered to measure the absolute abundance of every unique TCRbeta CDR3 rearrangement. For each sample, productive Simpson clonality was calculated as the square root of Simpson's diversity index across productive rearrangements. TCRdb's version of the immuneACCESS table is confined to in-frame rearrangements and falls short of the full clone set. An unresolved V gene accounts for under half of the shortfall where checked; the remainder is of unknown origin. That table furnishes V, J and clone size, whereas the DNA furnished D and trimming. Within this sample are hundreds of thousands of clones, with around 87% of them counted one time only. The ten largest clones capture 1.5% of the sample.

The V and J genes are TRBV10-3 and TRBJ1-1, with no D gene named confidently. What was sequenced was peripheral blood. The source of this sequence is a middle-aged woman who had recovered from COVID-19. This receptor has the CDR3 CAITSGFDTEAFF. Read as DNA, the sequence is TGTGCCATCACATCCGGTTTCGACACTGAAGCTTTCTTT.